One sample yielded the 28 T cell receptor beta chains listed below, sequenced in a study of CXCR3-negative and CXCR3-positive naive CD8 T cells. Findings and limits, study-wide: CXCR3-expressing naive cells carried TRB CDR3s more hydrophobic than those of CXCR3-negative naive cells.

These receptors have no known antigen. The method, 5' RACE with UMI labels, was used to prepare the TRB cDNA libraries. TCRdb re-called the 5' RACE reads; every CDR3 protein appears as one record, without DNA. The specimen's table records tens of thousands of distinct CDR3 sequences. The source material was naive CXCR3+ CD8+ T cells from blood. Subset given: CD45RO-CCR7+CD27+CD95- naive CD8+ T cells expressing CXCR3 (TNR3+). The receptors come from a human donor in good health. Some clones in this sample may be carry-over from other donors' samples.

V usage is TRBV4-1 and J usage is TRBJ2-2. Germline V lookup: CDR1 MGHRA, CDR2 YSYEKL. This CDR3 has 16 residues. CDR3 amino acids: CASSQDRVTNTGELFF.

This rearrangement joins TRBV20-1 to TRBJ2-5; TCRdb selects TRBD1, and the lack of DNA leaves this call unchecked. The germline V gene encodes CDR1 DFQATT and CDR2 SNEGSKA (reference sequence). The CDR3 loop spans 13 amino acids. This CDR3 reads CSAPRGWGETQYF.

The CDR3 sequence is CASSFELTGASYEQYF. The chain uses TRBV5-1 and TRBJ2-7; the D call from TCRdb, TRBD1, cannot be confirmed without DNA. This CDR3 contains 16 residues. The germline gives CDR1 SGHRS, CDR2 YFSETQ.

This chain's CDR3 is CASRMTSGSYNEQFF. The chain combines TRBV19 with TRBJ2-1. This CDR3 contains 15 residues. The germline gives CDR1 LNHDA, CDR2 SQIVND (reference sequence).

The chain joins TRBV7-6 to TRBJ2-1. Germline V lookup: CDR1 SGHVS, CDR2 FNYEAQ. CDR3 length: 15 residues. CDR3: CASSLTGSYYNEQFF. The full variable domain, in which reference TRBV7-6 and TRBJ2-1 provide the parts outside the CDR3, is GAGVSQSPRYKVTKRGQDVALRCDPISGHVSLYWYRQALGQGPEFLTYFNYEAQQDKSGLPNDRFSAERPEGSISTLTIQRTEQRDSAMYRCASSLTGSYYNEQFFGPGTRLTVL.

The V and J genes are TRBV6-2 or TRBV6-3 and TRBJ2-1; the D call from TCRdb, TRBD1, cannot be confirmed without DNA. CDR1 MNHEY and CDR2 SVGEGT come from the germline V gene. The CDR3 covers 15 residues. The CDR3 reads CASSPGAASYNEQFF.

This rearrangement joins TRBV4-1 to TRBJ1-4; TCRdb returns TRBD1, unconfirmable since there is no DNA. The length of the CDR3 is 15 residues. Germline-derived CDR1 and CDR2 are MGHRA and YSYEKL. The CDR3 is CASSHLGQDNEKLFF.

The CDR3 reads CAGPGTQETQYF. The V and J genes are TRBV21-1 and TRBJ2-5; TCRdb names TRBD1, which stays unverified in the absence of DNA. TRBV21-1 is a pseudogene. This CDR3 region has 12 residues.

The chain combines TRBV3-1 with TRBJ1-4; without DNA, the TCRdb call of TRBD1 cannot be checked. This CDR3 spans 16 amino acids. Germline V gives CDR1 LGHDT, CDR2 YNNKEL (reference sequence). CDR3: CASSQPDRGLREKLFF. Combining the CDR3 with reference TRBV3-1 and TRBJ1-4 gives the whole variable domain DTAVSQTPKYLVTQMGNDKSIKCEQNLGHDTMYWYKQDSKKFLKIMFSYNNKELIINETVPNRFSPKSPDKAHLNLHINSLELGDSAVYFCASSQPDRGLREKLFFGSGTQLSVL.

The chain joins TRBV7-6 to TRBJ2-1; the TCRdb D gene call, TRBD2, has no DNA to confirm it. The germline V gene encodes CDR1 SGHVS and CDR2 FNYEAQ. The CDR3 has 16 residues. CDR3 sequence reads: CASSLSPQVKGNEQFF. The whole variable domain, filled in from reference TRBV7-6 and TRBJ2-1, reads GAGVSQSPRYKVTKRGQDVALRCDPISGHVSLYWYRQALGQGPEFLTYFNYEAQQDKSGLPNDRFSAERPEGSISTLTIQRTEQRDSAMYRCASSLSPQVKGNEQFFGPGTRLTVL.

The CDR3 sequence: CSATGLAEAFF. The chain carries TRBV20-1 and TRBJ1-1. The CDR3 consists of 11 residues. The germline gives CDR1 DFQATT, CDR2 SNEGSKA (reference sequence).

The chain combines TRBV12-3 or TRBV12-4 with TRBJ2-3; there is no DNA to check the TCRdb D call of TRBD1. The CDR3 sequence is 15 residues long. The CDR3 region is CASSPSGQGGDTQYF.

The chain couples TRBV7-6 to TRBJ2-7; absent DNA, TCRdb's TRBD2 call cannot be checked. The CDR3 spans 12 residues. Germline values: CDR1 SGHVS, CDR2 FNYEAQ. CDR3 loop: CASSPTGGEQYF.

The chain has TRBV7-2 and TRBJ1-2; no DNA is available, so the TRBD1 call from TCRdb remains unchecked. This CDR3 region has 14 residues. In germline, CDR1 is SGHTA, CDR2 FQGNSA. The CDR3 region is CASSWGQGNYGYTF.

This chain uses TRBV20-1 with TRBJ1-2. CDR1 and CDR2 from the germline V gene are DFQATT and SNEGSKA (reference sequence). This CDR3 spans 13 amino acids. This CDR3 is CSASWQALHGYTF.

The chain carries TRBV29-1 and TRBJ2-1; TCRdb indicates TRBD1, and absent DNA this call remains unverified. The CDR3 totals 14 residues. Germline CDR1 SQVTM, CDR2 ANQGSEA. CDR3 sequence reads: CSVGRDRVINEQFF.

The V gene is TRBV6-5, the J gene TRBJ2-1. The CDR3 spans 13 residues. CDR1 is MNHEY, CDR2 SVGAGI, per germline. The CDR3 spells CASATGSYNEQFF.

The chain employs TRBV5-5 and TRBJ1-1. The CDR3 loop spans 14 amino acids. Germline values: CDR1 SGHKS, CDR2 YYEKEE (reference sequence). The CDR3 reads CASSLGPGDTEAFF.

J is TRBJ2-1 and V is TRBV29-1; TCRdb picks TRBD1, but there is no DNA to check that call. CDR3 length: 11 residues. Germline-derived CDR1 and CDR2 are SQVTM and ANQGSEA. The CDR3 loop reads CSVSRGDEQFF.

The CDR3 reads CASSLYVDGGEVDTQYF. The V gene is TRBV5-8, the J gene TRBJ2-3; TCRdb's D call, TRBD2, is unchecked because there is no DNA. The CDR3 extends over 17 amino acids. CDR1 is SGHTS and CDR2 is YDEGEE in the germline V gene.

The rearrangement uses TRBV9 and TRBJ2-5; the D call from TCRdb, TRBD2, cannot be confirmed without DNA. The CDR3 runs 14 residues. CDR1 is SGDLS, CDR2 YYNGEE, per germline. The CDR3 loop is CASSGRLAGETQYF.

The gene calls are TRBV9 and TRBJ2-1; TCRdb gives TRBD1 as the D gene, but with no DNA this cannot be confirmed. The germline V gene encodes CDR1 SGDLS and CDR2 YYNGEE. The CDR3 runs to 14 residues. CDR3 sequence: CASSAFGARDEQFF.

The CDR3 sequence: CASSLPPEIKQYF. The chain has TRBV7-9 and TRBJ2-7. CDR1 is SEHNR and CDR2 is FQNEAQ in the germline V gene (reference sequence). The CDR3 loop spans 13 amino acids.

The J gene is TRBJ1-1, the V gene TRBV7-9. This CDR3 spans 12 amino acids. CDR1 and CDR2 (germline): SEHNR, FQNEAQ (reference sequence). This chain's CDR3 is CAARRVGTEAFF.

The chain couples TRBV28 to TRBJ1-1; as DNA is missing, the TRBD1 call by TCRdb cannot be tested. The length of the CDR3 is 15 residues. Germline CDR1 MDHEN, CDR2 SYDVKM. The CDR3 loop is CASRRTTGMNTEAFF.

This sequence joins TRBV6-2 or TRBV6-3 and TRBJ2-7; TCRdb proposes TRBD1, but this gene call is untestable without DNA. Per the germline V gene, CDR1 is MNHEY and CDR2 is SVGEGT. The CDR3 length is 14 residues. The CDR3 sequence is CASSNSGTVYEQYF.

The V and J genes are TRBV12-3 or TRBV12-4 and TRBJ1-1. There are 12 residues in the CDR3. The CDR3 is CASSLWRAEAFF.

This chain connects TRBV27 to TRBJ2-7; TCRdb returns TRBD1, unconfirmable since there is no DNA. The CDR3 is 13 amino acids. Germline V gene sequence: CDR1 MNHEY, CDR2 SMNVEV (reference sequence). CDR3 in amino acids: CASSQQGSYEQYF.